The 27 T cell receptor beta chains below come from one sample, sequenced in a study of blood T cells in healthy people across ages (dated by TCRdb to between 2014 and 2016). The method was 5' RACE. This sample was sequenced with an Illumina HiSeq 2500. A second PCR of roughly 7 to 11 cycles was run with a J-beta primer mix and a sample-barcoded 5' primer. The raw public reads went through TCRdb reprocessing: fastp at Q25, MiXCR clone calling, in-frame beta chains kept. Identical CDR3 protein sequences are pooled into one entry, listed with their most common genes and DNA. This sample comprises 800,000 to 1,000,000 distinct CDR3 sequences, around 46% of them detected only once. Of the sample, roughly 13% falls within the top ten clones. The sequenced sample was blood. These receptors originate from a man younger than 40 in good health.

V gene TRBV6-1 combines with J gene TRBJ1-5, with 7 positions matching TRBD1. Per the germline V gene, CDR1 is MNHNS and CDR2 is SASEGT. There are 15 residues in the CDR3. The ends lost 6 bases at V and 4 bases at J; junction bases unmatched: 9. The CDR3 coding sequence is TGTGCCAGCAGCGCCGGGACAGCCAAGAATCAGCCCCAGCATTTT. Translation gives CASSAGTAKNQPQHF.

In this sample, this clonotype turned up a few times. This chain links TRBV27 with TRBJ2-7; 10 bases match TRBD1. The germline V gene encodes CDR1 MNHEY and CDR2 SMNVEV (reference sequence). The CDR3 has 15 residues. The junction had 7 bases not matched to a gene; V was cut back by 6 bases and J by 2 bases. CDR3 sequence: CASRVRTGGTYEQYF. CDR3 DNA sequence: TGTGCCAGCAGAGTACGGACAGGGGGTACCTACGAGCAGTACTTC.

This clonotype was counted only a few times. The chain carries TRBV7-3 and TRBJ1-1; D possibly corresponds to TRBD1 (6 bases). CDR3 length equals 13 residues. CDR1 and CDR2 from the germline V gene are SGHTA and FQGTGA. The V gene lost 6 bases and the J gene lost 3 bases, with 11 bases spanning the gap. CDR3 DNA sequence: TGTGCCAGCAGGGCCTCAGGGGACACTGAAGCTTTCTTT. As protein: CASRASGDTEAFF.

This chain connects TRBV12-3 or TRBV12-4 to TRBJ2-5, with D perhaps TRBD1 or TRBD2 (6 bases each). Deletions cut 6 bases from V and 0 bases from J, with 17 bases between. The CDR3 sequence is 16 residues long. The CDR3 DNA sequence: TGTGCCAGCAGCTCTCACGGGGGCCTTTACCAAGAGACCCAGTACTTC. Protein: CASSSHGGLYQETQYF.

This clonotype was found a few times. Germline and junction disagree at one end, which may indicate a read error. The DNA of the CDR3 is TGTGCCTGCAGTTACCGGAAGGAGGGGTATGGCTACACCTTC. Residues: CACSYRKEGYGYTF. The gene calls are TRBV6-2 or TRBV6-3 and TRBJ1-2, with D maybe TRBD1 (5 bases). Germline CDR1 and CDR2: MNHEY and SVGEGT. The CDR3 consists of 14 residues.

The chain combines TRBV18 with TRBJ2-5; TRBD2 agrees at 11 bases. CDR1 and CDR2 (germline): KGHSH, LQKENI. The CDR3 contains 16 residues. Trimming at V came to 4 bases and at J to 2 bases, leaving 6 bases not matched to a gene. CDR3 sequence: CASSRELAGAQETQYF. For the CDR3, the DNA is TGTGCCAGCTCACGGGAACTAGCGGGGGCACAAGAGACCCAGTACTTC.

J is TRBJ2-3 and V is TRBV3-1, with 7 bases aligning to TRBD1. The germline V gene encodes CDR1 LGHDT and CDR2 YNNKEL (reference sequence). J lost 3 bases, V lost 1 base, and 4 bases had no gene match. The CDR3 totals 15 residues. CDR3 in DNA: TGTGCCAGCAGCCAAGGAACAGGGGTGACAGATACGCAGTATTTT. Its translation: CASSQGTGVTDTQYF.

The V call is TRBV6-5, the J call TRBJ2-7; D call uncertain. The germline CDR1 and CDR2 sequences are MNHEY and SVGAGI. With 8 bases removed from V and 2 bases from J, the gap between germline ends came to 13 bases. This CDR3 has 13 residues. In DNA, the CDR3 is TGTGCCAGCGCGGTCGCAGCTGCCTACGAGCAGTACTTC. Its translation: CASAVAAAYEQYF.

The chain recombines TRBV7-2 with TRBJ2-6; the match to TRBD1 covers 8 bases. Unmatched junction bases numbered 4, after V lost 5 bases and J lost 4 bases. Germline V gene lookup returns CDR1 SGHTA and CDR2 FQGNSA. This CDR3 has 15 amino acids. CDR3 sequence (DNA): TGTGCCAGCAGCGACAGGGGCGCAGGGGCCAACGTCCTGACTTTC. Translating it yields CASSDRGAGANVLTF.

The chain employs TRBV3-1 and TRBJ1-6, with 11 bases lining up with TRBD1. V trimming: 4 bases; J trimming: 9 bases; junction bases outside the gene matches: 5. The CDR3 length is 15 residues. In germline, CDR1 is LGHDT, CDR2 YNNKEL (reference sequence). The CDR3 region is CASSPDRGLISPLHF. As DNA, the CDR3 is TGTGCCAGCAGCCCGGACAGGGGGCTGATTTCACCCCTCCACTTT. The full variable domain, completed using reference TRBV3-1 and TRBJ1-6, is DTAVSQTPKYLVTQMGNDKSIKCEQNLGHDTMYWYKQDSKKFLKIMFSYNNKELIINETVPNRFSPKSPDKAHLNLHINSLELGDSAVYFCASSPDRGLISPLHFGNGTRLTVT.

This rearrangement joins TRBV7-9 to TRBJ2-7, with D perhaps matching TRBD1 (5 bases). The CDR3 sequence is 14 residues long. Germline V gene sequence: CDR1 SEHNR, CDR2 FQNEAQ (reference sequence). Trimming pared 3 bases from V and 7 bases from J, leaving 16 bases between. The CDR3 DNA sequence: TGTGCCAGCAGCTTCGGCCAGGGTTTATCTGAGCAGTACTTC. It encodes CASSFGQGLSEQYF.

The chain couples TRBV19 to TRBJ2-4, with D perhaps TRBD1 (5 bases). The DNA end is more similar to TRBJ2-5, so the J call may be wrong. The CDR3 runs 13 residues. The V gene's germline CDR1 is LNHDA and CDR2 SQIVND (reference sequence). CDR3 residues: CASSRAGIETQYF. The CDR3 DNA reads TGTGCCAGTAGTCGGGCAGGGATAGAGACCCAGTACTTC.

J is TRBJ2-4 and V is TRBV4-1; 7 bases are a match to TRBD1. Unmatched junction bases numbered 10, after V lost 3 bases and J lost 2 bases. The CDR3 is 17 amino acids. CDR1 and CDR2 (germline): MGHRA, YSYEKL. The CDR3 DNA sequence: TGCGCCAGCAGCCACCTGGGGCAGGGGGAGACCAAAAACATTCAGTACTTC. Its protein product is CASSHLGQGETKNIQYF.

Of note for this clonotype: This clone may be a read error of a much larger clone one base away. This chain joins TRBV6-2 or TRBV6-3 and TRBJ2-7; a possible D gene is TRBD2 (6 bases). This CDR3 spans 13 amino acids. Germline CDR1 MNHEY, CDR2 SVGEGT. V was clipped by 7 bases and J by 3 bases, with 13 bases between them. CDR3: CASKGRSLYEQYF. CDR3 DNA sequence: TGTGCCAGCAAGGGGAGGAGTCTCTACGAGCAGTACTTC.

This clonotype was recorded at least ten times. The V gene is TRBV7-9, the J gene TRBJ1-1, with TRBD1 matching 8 bases. Germline CDR1 reads SEHNR; CDR2 reads FQNEAQ (reference sequence). The CDR3 extends over 13 amino acids. The J segment lost 4 bases and the V segment lost 2 bases, leaving 0 bases of the junction unmatched. The CDR3, as DNA: TGTGCCAGCAGCTTAACAGGGGGCACTGAAGCTTTCTTT. This gives the protein CASSLTGGTEAFF.

The chain carries TRBV7-2 and TRBJ2-3, with a possible D match to TRBD2 (6 bases). The CDR3 contains 14 residues. V was cut by 0 bases and J by 5 bases, with 9 bases left in between. Germline CDR1 and CDR2: SGHTA and FQGNSA. The CDR3 here is CASSLAGGIDTQYF. CDR3 DNA: TGTGCCAGCAGCTTAGCGGGGGGTATAGATACGCAGTATTTT. The full variable domain, in which reference TRBV7-2 and TRBJ2-3 provide the parts outside the CDR3, is GAGVSQSPSNKVTEKGKDVELRCDPISGHTALYWYRQSLGQGLEFLIYFQGNSAPDKSGLPSDRFSAERTGGSVSTLTIQRTQQEDSAVYLCASSLAGGIDTQYFGPGTRLTVL.

The chain has TRBV9 and TRBJ2-5; possibly TRBD2 for D (7 bases). Trimming removed 0 bases from V and 5 bases from J, with 14 bases in between. The CDR3 spans 15 residues. Per germline, CDR1 SGDLS and CDR2 YYNGEE. CDR3 nucleotides: TGTGCCAGCAGCGTAGACGGGGGGCCGCGGGAGACCCAGTACTTC. Translating gives CASSVDGGPRETQYF.

This clonotype was observed at least ten times. A read error is possible here, since a much larger clone lies one base away. The CDR3 here is CSVASGVYVGNEQYF. In DNA, the CDR3 is TGCAGCGTCGCTAGCGGGGTGTATGTGGGGAATGAGCAGTACTTC. The chain employs TRBV20-1 and TRBJ2-5; 9 nucleotides align to TRBD2. This CDR3 contains 15 residues. Per germline, CDR1 DFQATT and CDR2 SNEGSKA (reference sequence).

In this sample, this clonotype turned up a few times. J is TRBJ2-5 and V is TRBV12-3 or TRBV12-4; D is undetermined. The CDR3 length is 13 residues. With 4 bases removed from V and 2 bases from J, the gap between germline ends came to 8 bases. CDR3: CASSWAEQETQYF. The CDR3 region has the DNA TGTGCCAGCAGTTGGGCGGAGCAAGAGACCCAGTACTTC.

The chain has TRBV20-1 and TRBJ2-5; possibly TRBD2 for D (5 bases). There are 13 residues in the CDR3. In germline, CDR1 is DFQATT, CDR2 SNEGSKA (reference sequence). V was trimmed by 6 bases and J by 3 bases, leaving 14 bases between them. In DNA, the CDR3 is TGCAGTGCGAGGGATGGCAGCAAAGAGACCCAGTACTTC. Its protein is CSARDGSKETQYF.

This chain uses TRBV6-2 or TRBV6-3 with TRBJ1-2, with a possible D match to TRBD1 (6 bases). This CDR3 is built from 16 residues. Trimming stripped 6 bases from V and 4 bases from J, with 21 bases between. Looked up from germline, CDR1 is MNHEY and CDR2 is SVGEGT. The CDR3 protein is CASSPPGHVGIYGYTF. The CDR3 DNA follows: TGTGCCAGCAGCCCTCCGGGACACGTCGGAATCTATGGCTACACCTTC.

This chain uses TRBV27 with TRBJ2-1; D is possibly TRBD1 (6 bases). In germline, CDR1 is MNHEY, CDR2 SMNVEV (reference sequence). CDR3 length: 15 residues. V was pared by 2 bases and J by 7 bases, with 15 bases between. CDR3 nucleotide sequence: TGTGCCAGCAGTTTAGCCCCTTTCCAGGGGAATGAGCAGTTCTTC. Its protein product is CASSLAPFQGNEQFF.

The chain employs TRBV13 and TRBJ2-7; the match to TRBD1 covers 8 bases. Germline lookup yields CDR1 PRHDT and CDR2 FYEKMQ (reference sequence). This CDR3 is 16 amino acids long. The V gene end was trimmed by 1 base and the J gene end by 0 bases; junction bases not matched to a gene: 5. The CDR3 region is CASSLEGQESSYEQYF. CDR3 sequence (DNA): TGTGCCAGCAGCTTAGAGGGACAGGAGAGCTCCTACGAGCAGTACTTC. Based on the CDR3 plus reference TRBV13 and TRBJ2-7, the full variable domain is AAGVIQSPRHLIKEKRETATLKCYPIPRHDTVYWYQQGPGQDPQFLISFYEKMQSDKGSIPDRFSAQQFSDYHSELNMSSLELGDSALYFCASSLEGQESSYEQYFGPGTRLTVT.

This clonotype occurred a few times. V and J are TRBV7-2 and TRBJ1-5; no firm D call. The V end was cut by 5 bases, the J end by 5 bases, with 13 bases between. Germline CDR1 is SGHTA and CDR2 is FQGNSA. This CDR3 is built from 14 residues. CDR3 DNA: TGTGCCAGCAGCCCAGCCATTGGGGATCAGCCCCAGCATTTT. This translates into CASSPAIGDQPQHF.

This clonotype appeared a few times. This chain connects TRBV20-1 to TRBJ2-7; 9 positions agree with TRBD1. This CDR3 region has 14 residues. Trimming took 3 bases from V and 5 from J; bases not matched to a gene: 8. CDR1 DFQATT and CDR2 SNEGSKA come from the germline V gene (reference sequence). The chain's CDR3 is CSARVGTGIDEQYF. CDR3 nucleotides: TGCAGTGCTAGGGTAGGGACAGGGATCGACGAGCAGTACTTC.

This clonotype has a handful of counts. V and J are TRBV11-2 and TRBJ2-7; no reliable D call. The CDR3 spans 12 residues. V shed 4 bases and J shed 6 bases, with 10 bases lying between them. The germline V gene has CDR1 SGHAT and CDR2 FQNNGV. CDR3 in DNA: TGTGCCAGCAGCTCGGACCTCTGCGAGCAGTACTTC. It encodes CASSSDLCEQYF.

The chain couples TRBV28 to TRBJ1-5; D gene ambiguous. The CDR3 contains 15 residues. Per the germline V gene, CDR1 is MDHEN and CDR2 is SYDVKM. V shed 3 bases and J shed 0 bases, with 9 bases lying between them. The CDR3 loop is CASSFQTLSNQPQHF. CDR3 DNA: TGTGCCAGCAGTTTTCAGACACTTAGCAATCAGCCCCAGCATTTT.